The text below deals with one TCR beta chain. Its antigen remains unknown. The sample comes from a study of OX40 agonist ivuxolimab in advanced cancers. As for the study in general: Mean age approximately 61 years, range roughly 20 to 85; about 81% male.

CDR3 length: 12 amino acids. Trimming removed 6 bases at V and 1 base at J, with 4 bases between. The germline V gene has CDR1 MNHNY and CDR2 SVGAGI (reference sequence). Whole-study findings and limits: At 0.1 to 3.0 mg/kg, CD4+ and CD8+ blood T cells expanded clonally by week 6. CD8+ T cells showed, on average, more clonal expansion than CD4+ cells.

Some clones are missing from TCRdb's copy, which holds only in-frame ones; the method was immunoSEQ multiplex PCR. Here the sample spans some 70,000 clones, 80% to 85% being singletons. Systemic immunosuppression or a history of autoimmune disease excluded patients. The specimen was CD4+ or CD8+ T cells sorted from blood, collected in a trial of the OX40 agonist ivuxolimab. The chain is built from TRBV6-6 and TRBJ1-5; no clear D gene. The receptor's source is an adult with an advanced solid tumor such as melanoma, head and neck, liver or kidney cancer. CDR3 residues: CASRGSNQPQHF. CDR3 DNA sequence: TGTGCCAGCAGAGGAAGCAATCAGCCCCAGCATTTT.